This T cell receptor beta chain was profiled in a study of control samples from healthy donors and cancer patients. This table comes from immunoSEQ multiplex PCR, and its TCRdb copy is limited to in-frame clones, with some not included. The sample gives fewer than 300,000 clones, approximately 80% of which show up once; roughly 14% is in the top ten. This clone was seen just once. Germline CDR1 reads MNHEY; CDR2 reads SVGAGI. The CDR3 has 14 residues. V was pared by 0 bases and J by 5 bases, with 10 bases between. The TCR originated in a woman in her fifties or sixties with lung cancer. Sequencing was done on a sample of PBMCs. The chain joins TRBV6-5 to TRBJ1-2; D ambiguous. The CDR3 coding sequence is TGTGCCAGCAGTTACTCGGCAGGCCCTTATGGCTACACCTTC. Translation gives CASSYSAGPYGYTF.